The clone carrying this T cell receptor beta chain was seen once. Its antigen is not known. In germline, CDR1 is SQVTM, CDR2 ANQGSEA. V was trimmed by 4 bases and J by 8 bases, leaving 11 bases between them. This CDR3 is 12 amino acids long. This sample was taken from a study of neoadjuvant anti-PD-1 for oral cavity cancer. About the study: Nivolumab at 3 mg/kg was mostly given biweekly, three to four doses, pre-surgery. Non-progressing patients received a fourth nivolumab dose near day 43, then surgery on days 50-56.

This table comes from immunoSEQ multiplex PCR, and its TCRdb copy is limited to in-frame clones, with some not included. The repertoire holds some 15,000 clones, with roughly 69% as singletons. Study observations and caveats: Pretreatment Treg/Th17 ratio correlated inversely with post-treatment tumor clonality.

This TCR was sampled from a person between 35 and 79 years old with oral cavity squamous cell carcinoma. V and J are TRBV29-1 and TRBJ1-4, with TRBD1 as a possible D gene (5 bases). The sample here was PBMCs, taken before nivolumab (anti-PD-1) treatment. The CDR3 bases are TGCAGCGTTGGGGGGGAGGGGGAAAAACTGTTTTTT. This gives the protein CSVGGEGEKLFF.